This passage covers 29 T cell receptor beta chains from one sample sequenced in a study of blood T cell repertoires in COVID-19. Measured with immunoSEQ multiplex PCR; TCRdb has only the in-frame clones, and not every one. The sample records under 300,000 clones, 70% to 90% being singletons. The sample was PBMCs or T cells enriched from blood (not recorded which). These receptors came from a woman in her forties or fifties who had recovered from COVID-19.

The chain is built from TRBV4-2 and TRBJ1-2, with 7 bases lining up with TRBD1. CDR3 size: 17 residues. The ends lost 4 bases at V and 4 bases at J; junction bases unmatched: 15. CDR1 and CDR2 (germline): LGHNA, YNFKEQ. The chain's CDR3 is CASSRERGRFGGYGYTF. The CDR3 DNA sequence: TGTGCCAGCAGCCGGGAAAGGGGGCGGTTCGGCGGCTATGGCTACACCTTC.

CDR3 nucleotides: TGTGCCAGCACCTGGGGGCCAGACAAGCCTCGCAATGAGCAGTTCTTC. Protein: CASTWGPDKPRNEQFF. V is TRBV5-6 and J is TRBJ2-1, with a weak D call TRBD1 (6 bases). V was trimmed by 6 bases and J by 6 bases, leaving 22 bases between them. Germline-derived CDR1 and CDR2 are SGHDT and YYEEEE. The CDR3 sequence is 16 residues long.

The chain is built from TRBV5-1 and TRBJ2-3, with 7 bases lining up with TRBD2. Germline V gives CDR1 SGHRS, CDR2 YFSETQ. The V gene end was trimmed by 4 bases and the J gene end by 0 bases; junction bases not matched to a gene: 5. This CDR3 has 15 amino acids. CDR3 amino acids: CASSLFSGSTDTQYF. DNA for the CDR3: TGCGCCAGCAGCCTCTTTAGCGGGAGCACAGATACGCAGTATTTT.

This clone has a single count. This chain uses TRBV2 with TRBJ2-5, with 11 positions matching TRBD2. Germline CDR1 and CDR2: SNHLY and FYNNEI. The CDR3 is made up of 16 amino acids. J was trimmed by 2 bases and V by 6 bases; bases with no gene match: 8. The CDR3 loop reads CASRKTSGATQETQYF. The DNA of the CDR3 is TGTGCCAGCAGAAAGACTAGCGGGGCAACACAAGAGACCCAGTACTTC.

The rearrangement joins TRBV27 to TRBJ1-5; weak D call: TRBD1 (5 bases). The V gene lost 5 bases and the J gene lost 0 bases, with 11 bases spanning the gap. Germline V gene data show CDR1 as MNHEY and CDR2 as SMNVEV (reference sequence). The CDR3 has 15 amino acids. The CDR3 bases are TGTGCCAGCAGTGTAGGACAAAATAGCAATCAGCCCCAGCATTTT. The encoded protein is CASSVGQNSNQPQHF.

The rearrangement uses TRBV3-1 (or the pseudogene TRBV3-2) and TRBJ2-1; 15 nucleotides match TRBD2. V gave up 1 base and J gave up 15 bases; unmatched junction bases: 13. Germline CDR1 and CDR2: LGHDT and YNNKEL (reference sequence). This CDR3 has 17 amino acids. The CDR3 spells CASSQATGLAGGDLAFF. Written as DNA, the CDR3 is TGTGCCAGCAGCCAAGCCACGGGACTAGCGGGAGGAGACCTGGCGTTCTTC.

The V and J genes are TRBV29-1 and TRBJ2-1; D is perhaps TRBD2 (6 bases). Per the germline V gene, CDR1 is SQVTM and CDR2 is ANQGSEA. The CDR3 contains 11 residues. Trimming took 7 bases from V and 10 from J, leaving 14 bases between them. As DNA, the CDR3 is TGCAGCGCCCGGGCGGGGCAGGAGCAGTTCTTC. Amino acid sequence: CSARAGQEQFF.

CDR3 sequence: CATSDATGTGIHDHTDTQYF. The CDR3 coding sequence is TGTGCCACCAGTGACGCCACCGGGACAGGGATTCACGACCACACAGATACGCAGTATTTT. The rearrangement uses TRBV24-1 and TRBJ2-3; 9 nucleotides match TRBD1. The CDR3 covers 20 residues. Germline assignment: CDR1 KGHDR and CDR2 SFDVKD. V was pared by 4 bases and J by 2 bases, with 18 bases of the junction left unmatched.

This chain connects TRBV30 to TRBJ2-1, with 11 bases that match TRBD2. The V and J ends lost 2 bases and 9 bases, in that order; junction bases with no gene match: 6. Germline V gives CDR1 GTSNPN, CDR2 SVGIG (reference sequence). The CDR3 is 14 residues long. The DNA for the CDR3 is TGTGCCTGGAGTAGACTAGCGGGACTGGGTGAGCAGTTCTTC. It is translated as CAWSRLAGLGEQFF.

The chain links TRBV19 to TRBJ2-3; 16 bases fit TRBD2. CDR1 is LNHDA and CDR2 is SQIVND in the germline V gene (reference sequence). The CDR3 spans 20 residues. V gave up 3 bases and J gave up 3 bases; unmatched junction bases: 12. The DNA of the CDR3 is TGTGCCAGTAGTATGGGACTAGCGGGAGGGCCTTTCGCCAGAACAGATACGCAGTATTTT. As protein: CASSMGLAGGPFARTDTQYF.

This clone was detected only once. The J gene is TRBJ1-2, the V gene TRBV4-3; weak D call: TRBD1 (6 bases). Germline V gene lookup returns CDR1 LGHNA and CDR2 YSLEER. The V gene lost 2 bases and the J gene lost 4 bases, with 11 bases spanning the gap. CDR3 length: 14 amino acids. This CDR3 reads CASSQSGQLYGYTF. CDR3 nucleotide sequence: TGCGCCAGCAGCCAATCCGGACAGCTCTATGGCTACACCTTC.

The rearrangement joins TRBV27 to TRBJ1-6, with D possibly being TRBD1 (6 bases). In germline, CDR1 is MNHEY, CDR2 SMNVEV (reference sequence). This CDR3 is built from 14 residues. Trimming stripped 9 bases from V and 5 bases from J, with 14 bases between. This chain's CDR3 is CASSTAGDNSPLHF. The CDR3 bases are TGTGCCAGTTCGACGGCAGGGGATAATTCACCCCTCCACTTT.

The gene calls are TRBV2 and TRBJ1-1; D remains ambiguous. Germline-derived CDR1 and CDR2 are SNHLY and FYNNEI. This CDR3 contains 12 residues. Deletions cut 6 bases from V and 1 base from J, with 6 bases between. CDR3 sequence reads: CASREGNTEAFF. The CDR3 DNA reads TGTGCCAGCAGAGAGGGGAACACTGAAGCTTTCTTT.

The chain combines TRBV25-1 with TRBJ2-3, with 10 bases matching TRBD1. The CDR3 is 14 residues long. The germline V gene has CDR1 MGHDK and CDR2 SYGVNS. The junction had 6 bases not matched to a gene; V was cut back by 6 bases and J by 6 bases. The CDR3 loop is CASSLGTGADTQYF. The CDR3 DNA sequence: TGTGCCAGCAGCCTCGGGACAGGGGCCGATACGCAGTATTTT. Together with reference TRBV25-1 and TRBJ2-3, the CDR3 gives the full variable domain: EADIYQTPRYLVIGTGKKITLECSQTMGHDKMYWYQQDPGMELHLIHYSYGVNSTEKGDLSSESTVSRIRTEHFPLTLESARPSHTSQYLCASSLGTGADTQYFGPGTRLTVL.

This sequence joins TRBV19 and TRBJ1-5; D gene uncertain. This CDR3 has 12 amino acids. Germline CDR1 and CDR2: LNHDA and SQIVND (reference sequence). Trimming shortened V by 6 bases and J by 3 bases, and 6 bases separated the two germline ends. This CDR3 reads CASRAVNQPQHF. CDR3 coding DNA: TGTGCCAGTAGGGCAGTCAATCAGCCCCAGCATTTT.

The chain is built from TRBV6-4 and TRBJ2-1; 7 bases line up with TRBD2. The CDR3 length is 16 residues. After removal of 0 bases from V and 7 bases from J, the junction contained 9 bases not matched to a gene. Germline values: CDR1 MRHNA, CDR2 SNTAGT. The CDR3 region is CASSDSSAGVSNEQFF. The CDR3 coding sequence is TGTGCCAGCAGTGACTCGAGTGCGGGAGTTTCGAATGAGCAGTTCTTC.

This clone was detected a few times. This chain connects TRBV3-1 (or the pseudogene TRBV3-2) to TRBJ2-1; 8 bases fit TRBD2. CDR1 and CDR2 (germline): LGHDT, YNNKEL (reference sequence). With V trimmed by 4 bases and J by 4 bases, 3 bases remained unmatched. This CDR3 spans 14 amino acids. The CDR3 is CASSRTSGYNEQFF. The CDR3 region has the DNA TGTGCCAGCAGCCGAACTAGCGGTTACAATGAGCAGTTCTTC.

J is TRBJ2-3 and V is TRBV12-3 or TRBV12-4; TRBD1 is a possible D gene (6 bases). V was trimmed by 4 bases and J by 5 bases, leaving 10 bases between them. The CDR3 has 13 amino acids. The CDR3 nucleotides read TGTGCCAGCAGTTCCAAACAGGGAGATACGCAGTATTTT. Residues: CASSSKQGDTQYF.

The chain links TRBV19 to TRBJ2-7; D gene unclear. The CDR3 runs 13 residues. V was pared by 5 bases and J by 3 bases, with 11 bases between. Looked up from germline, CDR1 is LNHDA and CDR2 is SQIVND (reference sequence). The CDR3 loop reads CASSLRPDYEQYF. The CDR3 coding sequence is TGTGCCAGTAGTTTGCGGCCTGACTACGAGCAGTACTTC.

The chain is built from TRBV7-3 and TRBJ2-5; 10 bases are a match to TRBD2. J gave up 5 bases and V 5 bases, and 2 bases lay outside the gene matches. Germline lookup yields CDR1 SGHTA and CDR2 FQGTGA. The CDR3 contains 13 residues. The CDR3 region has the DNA TGTGCCAGCAGCCCTAGCGGGAGTGAGACCCAGTACTTC. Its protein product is CASSPSGSETQYF.

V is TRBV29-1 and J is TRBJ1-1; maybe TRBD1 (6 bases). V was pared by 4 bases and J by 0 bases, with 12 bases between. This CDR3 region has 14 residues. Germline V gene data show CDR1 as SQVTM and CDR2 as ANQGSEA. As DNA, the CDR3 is TGCAGCGTTGGCGGACAGACCTTGAACACTGAAGCTTTCTTT. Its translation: CSVGGQTLNTEAFF.

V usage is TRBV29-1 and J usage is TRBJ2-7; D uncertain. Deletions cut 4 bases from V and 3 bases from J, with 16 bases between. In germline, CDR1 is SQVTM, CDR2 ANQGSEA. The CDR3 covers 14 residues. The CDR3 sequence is CSVGRAGGNYEQYF. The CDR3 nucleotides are TGCAGCGTTGGAAGAGCCGGCGGAAACTACGAGCAGTACTTC.

CDR3 DNA sequence: TGTGCCAGCAGCCCCCCTGGACTAGCGGTCACCTACGAGCAGTACTTC. Its translation is CASSPPGLAVTYEQYF. V and J are TRBV7-9 and TRBJ2-7; 10 bases agree with TRBD2. The CDR3 totals 16 residues. Trimming removed 5 bases from V and 2 bases from J; junction bases left unmatched: 9. CDR1 SEHNR and CDR2 FQNEAQ come from the germline V gene (reference sequence).

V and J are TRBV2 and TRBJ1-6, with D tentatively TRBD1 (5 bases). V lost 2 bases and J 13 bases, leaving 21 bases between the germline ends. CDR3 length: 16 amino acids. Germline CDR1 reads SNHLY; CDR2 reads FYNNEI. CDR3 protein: CASSESQGGIISPLHF. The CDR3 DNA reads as TGTGCCAGCAGTGAAAGCCAGGGTGGGATTATATCCCCCCTCCACTTT. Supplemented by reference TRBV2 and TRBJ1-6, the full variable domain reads EPEVTQTPSHQVTQMGQEVILRCVPISNHLYFYWYRQILGQKVEFLVSFYNNEISEKSEIFDDQFSVERPDGSNFTLKIRSTKLEDSAMYFCASSESQGGIISPLHFGNGTRLTVT.

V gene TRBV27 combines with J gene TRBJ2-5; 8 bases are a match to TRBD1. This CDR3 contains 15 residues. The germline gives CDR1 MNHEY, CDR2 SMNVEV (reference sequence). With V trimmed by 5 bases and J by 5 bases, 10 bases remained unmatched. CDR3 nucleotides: TGTGCCAGCAGTGGTCGGGACAGGTGGGGCGAGACCCAGTACTTC. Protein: CASSGRDRWGETQYF.

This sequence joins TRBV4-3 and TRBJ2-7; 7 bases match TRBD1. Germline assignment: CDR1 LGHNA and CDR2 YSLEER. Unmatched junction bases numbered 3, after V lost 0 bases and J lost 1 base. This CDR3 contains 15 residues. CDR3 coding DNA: TGCGCCAGCAGCCAAGATACCAGGGGGTCCTACGAGCAGTACTTC. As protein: CASSQDTRGSYEQYF.

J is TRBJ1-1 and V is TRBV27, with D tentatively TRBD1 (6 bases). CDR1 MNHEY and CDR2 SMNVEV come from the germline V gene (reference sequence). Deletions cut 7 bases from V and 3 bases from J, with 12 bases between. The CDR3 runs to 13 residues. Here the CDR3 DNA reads TGTGCCAGCAAAAGACAGGTTTACACTGAAGCTTTCTTT. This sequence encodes CASKRQVYTEAFF.

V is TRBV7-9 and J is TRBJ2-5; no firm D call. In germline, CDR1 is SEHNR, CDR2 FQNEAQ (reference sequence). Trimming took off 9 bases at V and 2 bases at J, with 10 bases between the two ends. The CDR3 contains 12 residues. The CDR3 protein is CASFAVQETQYF. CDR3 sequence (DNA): TGTGCCAGTTTTGCGGTACAAGAGACCCAGTACTTC. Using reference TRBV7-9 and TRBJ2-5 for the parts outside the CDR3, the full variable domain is DTGVSQNPRHKITKRGQNVTFRCDPISEHNRLYWYRQTLGQGPEFLTYFQNEAQLEKSRLLSDRFSAERPKGSFSTLEIQRTEQGDSAMYLCASFAVQETQYFGPGTRLLVL.

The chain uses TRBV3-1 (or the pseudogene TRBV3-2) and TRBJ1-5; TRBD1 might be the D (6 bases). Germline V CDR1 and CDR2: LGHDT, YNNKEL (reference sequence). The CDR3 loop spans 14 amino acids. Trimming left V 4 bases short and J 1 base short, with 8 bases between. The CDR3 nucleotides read TGTGCCAGCAGCCTCGGGACAAGCAATCAGCCCCAGCATTTT. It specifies CASSLGTSNQPQHF.